The TCR beta chain described here comes from a study of T cells after yellow fever vaccination. For TCR, cDNA came from 5'RACE template switching, which added a universal primer site and UMIs. TCRdb analysed the 5' RACE reads with MiXCR anew, one entry per CDR3 protein. This table holds a few hundred thousand distinct CDR3 sequences, 10% to 15% found once. Study-level points and caveats: Though weaker, the secondary response peaked faster, on day 5 versus 15.

A note on this clonotype: Its antigen remains unidentified.

The sequence was obtained from a man aged 25 to 40 who received the YFV17D yellow fever vaccine. The specimen was CD4+ T cells sorted from PBMCs, collected 45 days after the yellow fever booster vaccination.

CDR3 sequence reads: CASSLGPTGRGNEQFF. The CDR3 DNA is TGTGCCAGCAGTTTAGGGCCGACAGGGCGAGGCAATGAGCAGTTCTTC. The rearrangement joins TRBV27 to TRBJ2-1; 7 bases fit TRBD1. J lost 6 bases, V lost 2 bases, and 10 bases had no gene match. Germline lookup yields CDR1 MNHEY and CDR2 SMNVEV (reference sequence). CDR3 size: 16 residues.